This T cell receptor beta chain is from a study of graft-versus-host responses after intestinal transplantation. Whole-study context: The transplants performed in recipients were multivisceral, liver-intestinal, or isolated intestinal.

Only in-frame clones appear in the TCRdb table, and some are missing; sequencing was by immunoSEQ multiplex PCR. The sample holds 75,000 to 100,000 clones; 90% are singletons and the top ten take 16%. Trimming left V 0 bases short and J 5 bases short, with 7 bases between. CDR1 and CDR2 (germline): MNHNY, SVGAGI (reference sequence). The CDR3 has 13 amino acids. Regarding the study as a whole: Maximum circulating GvH clone levels tracked with early post-transplant HvG decreases. GvH clones appeared in recipient marrow, some first in ileum or blood.

This clone occurred a few times. The antigen is unknown. The chain couples TRBV6-6 to TRBJ1-1, with D possibly matching TRBD1 (5 bases). This sample comprised PBMCs, obtained approximately 470 days after intestinal transplant. The TCR was taken from a human patient who received an intestinal transplant, so some T cells may come from the graft donor. The CDR3 here is CASSYSGGTEAFF. The CDR3, as DNA: TGTGCCAGCAGTTACTCGGGGGGGACTGAAGCTTTCTTT.